These 13 T cell receptor beta chains originate from one sample sequenced in a study of blood T cell repertoires in COVID-19. TCRdb keeps only in-frame clones here, not all; method: immunoSEQ multiplex PCR. The sample shows some 74,000 clones, 80% to 95% of them seen only once. Sequencing was performed on peripheral blood. These receptors came from a man aged 45-60 years with COVID-19, enrolled during active disease.

The chain employs TRBV2 and TRBJ2-3, with a weak D call TRBD2 (7 bases). The germline CDR1 and CDR2 sequences are SNHLY and FYNNEI. The V gene lost 8 bases and the J gene lost 4 bases, with 13 bases spanning the gap. The CDR3 is made up of 13 amino acids. The CDR3 DNA sequence: TGTGCCAGCCTACGAGGGGGGGCAGATACGCAGTATTTT. Amino acids: CASLRGGADTQYF.

The gene calls are TRBV7-2 and TRBJ2-1; possibly TRBD1 for D (6 bases). The CDR3 consists of 13 residues. Per the germline V gene, CDR1 is SGHTA and CDR2 is FQGNSA. V dropped 4 bases and J dropped 4 bases, with 8 bases sitting between them. The CDR3 nucleotides read TGTGCCAGCAGCTGGGGGCGGTACAATGAGCAGTTCTTC. Its protein product is CASSWGRYNEQFF.

A single count supports this clone. This chain connects TRBV5-1 to TRBJ1-1, with unresolved D. The CDR3 spans 14 residues. Per germline, CDR1 SGHRS and CDR2 YFSETQ. Trimming stripped 0 bases from V and 1 base from J, with 7 bases between. The CDR3 coding sequence is TGCGCCAGCAGCTTGGGGGCCCCGAACACTGAAGCTTTCTTT. Translation: CASSLGAPNTEAFF.

V usage is TRBV5-6 and J usage is TRBJ2-1, with 11 bases aligning to TRBD2. Germline-derived CDR1 and CDR2 are SGHDT and YYEEEE. Losses at the gene ends were 0 bases for V and 8 bases for J; bases not matched to a gene: 7. The CDR3 length is 16 residues. CDR3 sequence: CASSLAGLAGGDEQFF. CDR3 sequence (DNA): TGTGCCAGCAGCTTGGCCGGTCTAGCGGGAGGCGATGAGCAGTTCTTC.

The rearrangement links TRBV29-1 to TRBJ1-1, with D unresolved. The ends were cut back, 0 bases at V and 9 bases at J, with 8 bases in the middle. Germline V gene lookup returns CDR1 SQVTM and CDR2 ANQGSEA. The CDR3 extends over 11 amino acids. The CDR3 loop reads CSVEDAVKAFF. The CDR3 DNA is TGCAGCGTTGAAGATGCAGTGAAAGCTTTCTTT. Full variable domain (missing parts from reference TRBV29-1 and TRBJ1-1): SAVISQKPSRDICQRGTSLTIQCQVDSQVTMMFWYRQQPGQSLTLIATANQGSEATYESGFVIDKFPISRPNLTFSTLTVSNMSPEDSSIYLCSVEDAVKAFFGQGTRLTVV.

J is TRBJ2-4 and V is TRBV7-8; TRBD2 aligns across 10 bases. V was clipped by 6 bases and J by 12 bases; unmatched bases: 8. This CDR3 contains 13 residues. Germline values: CDR1 SGHVS, CDR2 FQNEAQ. The CDR3 nucleotides are TGTGCCAGCAGTCTAGCGGGAGTAGCCCATCAGTACTTC. Its translation is CASSLAGVAHQYF.

The J gene is TRBJ2-5, the V gene TRBV12-5; D is perhaps TRBD2 (5 bases). V was cut by 8 bases and J by 0 bases, with 10 bases left in between. CDR3 length: 13 amino acids. Germline V gives CDR1 LGHNT, CDR2 FRNRAP. DNA for the CDR3: TGTGCTAGTAGCTCGGGGTACCAAGAGACCCAGTACTTC. This encodes CASSSGYQETQYF.

V is TRBV24-1 and J is TRBJ1-5; D is uncertain. The V end was cut by 2 bases, the J end by 7 bases, with 11 bases between. The CDR3 totals 14 residues. Germline CDR1 is KGHDR and CDR2 is SFDVKD. DNA for the CDR3: TGTGCCACCAGTGATTCTGAGGTACGGCAGCCCCAGCATTTT. Its translation is CATSDSEVRQPQHF.

This rearrangement joins TRBV6-2 or TRBV6-3 to TRBJ2-7; weak D call: TRBD1 (6 bases). Germline V lookup: CDR1 MNHEY, CDR2 SVGEGT. The CDR3 consists of 13 residues. The ends were cut back, 4 bases at V and 3 bases at J, with 10 bases in the middle. CDR3 amino acids: CASSWGQIYEQYV. DNA of the CDR3: TGTGCCAGCAGTTGGGGACAAATCTACGAGCAGTACGTC.

V is TRBV30 and J is TRBJ2-7, with D possibly being TRBD1 (5 bases). Germline V gene data show CDR1 as GTSNPN and CDR2 as SVGIG (reference sequence). The CDR3 has 13 residues. Trimming pared 0 bases from V and 6 bases from J, leaving 12 bases between. The CDR3 loop reads CAWSVLTAGEQYF. In DNA, the CDR3 is TGTGCCTGGAGTGTACTGACAGCTGGCGAGCAGTACTTC.

This chain uses TRBV5-4 with TRBJ2-2; 7 bases are shared with TRBD1. Germline-derived CDR1 and CDR2 are SGHNT and YYREEE (reference sequence). This CDR3 is 15 amino acids long. The J segment lost 2 bases and the V segment lost 2 bases, leaving 3 bases of the junction unmatched. The CDR3 DNA is TGTGCCAGCAGCTTAAAGGGGGCTAACACCGGGGAGCTGTTTTTT. It yields the protein CASSLKGANTGELFF.

This chain connects TRBV5-6 to TRBJ2-3; the match to TRBD1 covers 7 bases. The CDR3 is 14 amino acids. The germline CDR1 and CDR2 sequences are SGHDT and YYEEEE. The J segment lost 6 bases and the V segment lost 6 bases, leaving 10 bases of the junction unmatched. DNA for the CDR3: TGTGCCAGCACCCTGACAGGGAGACTCGATACGCAGTATTTT. Protein sequence: CASTLTGRLDTQYF.

The J gene is TRBJ1-2, the V gene TRBV18, with 9 bases that match TRBD1. The V and J ends lost 3 bases and 8 bases, in that order; junction bases with no gene match: 7. This CDR3 spans 14 amino acids. The germline V gene encodes CDR1 KGHSH and CDR2 LQKENI. CDR3: CASSPGQGAGGYTF. The DNA of the CDR3 is TGTGCCAGCTCACCGGGACAGGGCGCTGGAGGCTACACCTTC.